This TCR beta chain comes out of a study of early T cells in non-severe SARS-CoV-2 infection (TCRdb year 2021). Regarding the study in general: Bulk RNA from unsorted whole blood was used for TCR sequencing, so alpha and beta chains could not be paired. Results the study describes overall, beyond this receptor: VDJdb matching was skewed toward anti-spike CD8 responses and likely underestimated virus-specific expansions by missing private and CD4 specificities.

This clonotype was seen ten or more times. It lacks a known antigen. Base-call qualities are not available, and no considerably larger clone is one nucleotide away. The study was a case-control design nested within a healthcare worker cohort in London, UK, with weekly nasopharyngeal swab PCR tests and blood sampling. Healthcare workers were enrolled in the week of the UK lockdown, from 23 to 31 March 2020, and were followed every week for up to about 16 weeks. The CDR3 runs 17 residues from the cysteine to the phenylalanine. Only the CDR3 part of the read is kept: 51 bases, read in frame from the first base. Library construction relied on 5' RACE. Sequencer: NextSeq 500. To correct for sequencing error and PCR bias, the TCR library protocol tagged individual cDNA molecules with unique molecular identifiers. TCR alpha and beta chains were both sequenced, and the abundances of alpha and beta sequences in each sample were closely correlated with each other. Processing in the source paper ran as follows. V gene, J gene and CDR3 annotation of TCR sequences was performed with Decombinator V4. TCRs were defined as expanded if a significant change between any two time points was detected under a Poisson model with p below 0.0001. Abundances of TCRs were expressed as counts per million after normalisation to the total number of TCRs sequenced in each sample. MAIT TCRs were defined by TRAV1-2 paired with TRAJ12, TRAJ20 or TRAJ33, and iNKT TCRs by TRAV10 paired with TRAJ18. VDJdb, accessed 1 November 2021, was searched for CMV, EBV and SARS-CoV-2 annotated TCRs, excluding TCRs annotated for multiple antigens. TCRdb applied fastp at Q25 and MiXCR to the public reads, then kept only in-frame beta chains. All rows with the same CDR3 protein become a single entry with the most common DNA and genes. TCRdb assigned the V and J calls; the authors' analysis was not used. Counted in this sample were about 84,000 distinct CDR3 sequences; 9.5% to 13% of them appeared once. Over 2.5% of the sample comes from the top ten.

The receptor chain draws on TRBV21-1 and TRBJ1-5; TRBD1 was called by the table and not checked on the DNA. TRBV21-1 is a pseudogene locus. This clonotype was sampled from an adult who was a healthcare worker with PCR-confirmed SARS-CoV-2 infection or an uninfected control (not recorded which). The material sequenced was whole blood. The CDR3 protein sequence reads: CASSKMSGAPSNQPQHF. The nucleotides read TGTGCCAGCAGCAAAATGTCAGGGGCGCCAAGCAATCAGCCCCAGCATTTT.